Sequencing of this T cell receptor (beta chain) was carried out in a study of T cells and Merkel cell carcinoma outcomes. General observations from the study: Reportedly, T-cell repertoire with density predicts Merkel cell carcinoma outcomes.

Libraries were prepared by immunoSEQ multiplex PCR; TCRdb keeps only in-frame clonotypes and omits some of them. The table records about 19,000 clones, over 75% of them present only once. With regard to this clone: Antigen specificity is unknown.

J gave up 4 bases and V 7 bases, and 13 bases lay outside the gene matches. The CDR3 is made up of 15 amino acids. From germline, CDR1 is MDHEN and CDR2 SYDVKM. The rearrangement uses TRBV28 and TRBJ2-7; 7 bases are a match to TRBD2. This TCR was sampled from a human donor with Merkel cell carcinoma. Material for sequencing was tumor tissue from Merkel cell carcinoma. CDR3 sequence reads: CASTFGPAGLYEQYF. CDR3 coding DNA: TGTGCCAGCACCTTCGGGCCAGCGGGACTATACGAGCAGTACTTC. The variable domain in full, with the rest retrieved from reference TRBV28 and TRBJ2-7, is DVKVTQSSRYLVKRTGEKVFLECVQDMDHENMFWYRQDPGLGLRLIYFSYDVKMKEKGDIPEGYSVSREKKERFSLILESASTNQTSMYLCASTFGPAGLYEQYFGPGTRLTVT.